Below, 21 T cell receptor beta chains from the same sample are listed, as sequenced in a study of human T cells and chemical hapten exposure. Time point denoted: patch test 2, 6 weeks after DPC sensitization. The treatment: therapeutic diphenylcyclopropenone sensitization with weekly scalp DPC. TCRdb used MiXCR to reprocess the RACE reads, holding one entry per CDR3 protein. The sample shows some 27,000 distinct CDR3 sequences, around a tenth of them seen only once. The input for sequencing was whole blood, taken in connection with sensitization to the hapten diphenylcyclopropenone (DPC). These receptors all come from a man aged 30 to 45 with alopecia areata. Some clones in this sample may be carry-over from other donors' samples.

This clonotype was picked up many times. This rearrangement joins TRBV27 to TRBJ2-3; tentatively, D is TRBD1 or TRBD2 (5 bases each). In germline, CDR1 is MNHEY, CDR2 SMNVEV (reference sequence). V lost 11 bases and J lost 6, with 12 bases in between. The CDR3 consists of 11 residues. The chain's CDR3 is CAASEGDTQYF. CDR3 sequence (DNA): TGTGCCGCATCAGAGGGGGATACGCAGTATTTT.

The chain recombines TRBV7-9 with TRBJ1-2; D is undetermined. Trimming removed 2 bases from V and 0 bases from J, with 19 bases in between. The germline V gene has CDR1 SEHNR and CDR2 FQNEAQ (reference sequence). The CDR3 totals 18 residues. For the CDR3, the DNA is TGTGCCAGCAGCTTACCCTTGACTCCTACCACCACTAACTATGGCTACACCTTC. Translation: CASSLPLTPTTTNYGYTF.

This clonotype has a handful of counts. The V gene is TRBV11-2, the J gene TRBJ2-1; possibly TRBD2 for D (5 bases). Trimming took 10 bases from V and 6 from J, leaving 19 bases between them. The germline CDR1 and CDR2 sequences are SGHAT and FQNNGV. The CDR3 has 14 amino acids. The CDR3 DNA reads TGTGCCACCTCCTTCGGCCCCACTAGCAATGAGCAGTTCTTC. It translates to CATSFGPTSNEQFF.

There are a few counts of this clonotype. The chain links TRBV2 to TRBJ1-2, with 7 bases lining up with TRBD1. Germline V CDR1 and CDR2: SNHLY, FYNNEI. V shed 6 bases, J shed 7 bases, and the junction held 11 bases outside the gene matches. The CDR3 is 14 residues long. The CDR3 region is CASRPTGIGGGYTF. CDR3 DNA sequence: TGTGCCAGCAGACCGACAGGGATTGGAGGTGGCTACACCTTC.

This clonotype showed up many times. One junction end disagrees with the germline gene, perhaps due to a read error. The J gene is TRBJ2-3, the V gene TRBV7-7; D not certain. The germline V gene has CDR1 SSHAT and CDR2 FNYEAQ (reference sequence). CDR3 length: 17 amino acids. The CDR3 region is CASSPRRTTAPTDTQYF. The CDR3 DNA is TGTGCTAGCAGCCCCCGAAGGACCACTGCCCCCACAGATACGCAGTATTTT.

This clonotype has ten or more counts. J is TRBJ2-3 and V is TRBV24-1, with 7 bases fitting TRBD1. The germline V gene has CDR1 KGHDR and CDR2 SFDVKD. V trimming: 1 base; J trimming: 5 bases; junction bases outside the gene matches: 5. This CDR3 contains 15 residues. In nucleotides, the CDR3 is TGTGCCACCAGTGATTTTGAGGGGGCGAAAGATACGCAGTATTTT. It codes for CATSDFEGAKDTQYF.

This clonotype has ten or more counts. The chain uses TRBV20-1 and TRBJ1-4; D might be TRBD1 (5 bases). The CDR3 loop spans 13 amino acids. From germline, CDR1 is DFQATT and CDR2 SNEGSKA (reference sequence). Trimming shortened V by 0 bases and J by 13 bases, and 15 bases separated the two germline ends. In nucleotides, the CDR3 is TGCAGTGCTAGAGAGGTCGGCAGGGAGAGACTGTTTTTT. Its translation: CSAREVGRERLFF.

The CDR3 protein is CASSRTGTNEQFF. In nucleotides, the CDR3 is TGTGCCAGCAGTCGGACCGGGACAAATGAGCAGTTCTTC. The V call is TRBV6-5, the J call TRBJ2-1; a possible D gene is TRBD1 (6 bases). Between the trimmed V and J ends, which lost 5 bases and 7 bases, there was a span of 12 bases. CDR3 length: 13 residues. The germline V gene has CDR1 MNHEY and CDR2 SVGAGI.

This clonotype was counted a few times. V and J are TRBV18 and TRBJ2-7; 7 nucleotides match TRBD1. Germline-derived CDR1 and CDR2 are KGHSH and LQKENI. Trimming removed 1 base from V and 2 bases from J; junction bases left unmatched: 11. The CDR3 has 17 residues. The CDR3 protein is CASSPLFRTGGAYEQYF. The CDR3 DNA is TGTGCCAGCTCACCACTCTTCCGGACAGGTGGGGCCTACGAGCAGTACTTC.

This clonotype was seen ten or more times. The chain couples TRBV11-3 to TRBJ1-6; D remains ambiguous. Germline values: CDR1 SGHNT, CDR2 YENEEA. The length of the CDR3 is 20 residues. The V end was cut by 0 bases, the J end by 5 bases, with 23 bases between. This CDR3 reads CASSLDWRSNHATDNSPLHF. In nucleotides, the CDR3 is TGTGCCAGCAGCTTAGATTGGCGGAGCAATCACGCCACGGATAATTCACCCCTCCACTTT.

By share of the sample, this clonotype is medium-sized. J is TRBJ1-1 and V is TRBV7-9; 9 bases agree with TRBD1. The CDR3 extends over 15 amino acids. V lost 5 bases to trimming and J lost 1 base; unmatched junction nucleotides: 5. Per germline, CDR1 SEHNR and CDR2 FQNEAQ (reference sequence). The CDR3 DNA reads as TGTGCCAGCAGCCCCACAGGGGGCCCGAACACTGAAGCTTTCTTT. This encodes CASSPTGGPNTEAFF.

This clonotype was found many times. The chain has TRBV18 and TRBJ2-7; maybe TRBD1 (6 bases). The CDR3 sequence is 15 residues long. The germline V and J ends were trimmed by 6 bases and 5 bases, with 20 bases remaining between them. Per germline, CDR1 KGHSH and CDR2 LQKENI. The CDR3: CASSIYRTESDEQYF. In DNA form, the CDR3 reads TGTGCCAGCTCTATCTATCGGACAGAATCTGACGAGCAGTACTTC. The variable domain in full, with the rest retrieved from reference TRBV18 and TRBJ2-7, is NAGVMQNPRHLVRRRGQEARLRCSPMKGHSHVYWYRQLPEEGLKFMVYLQKENIIDESGMPKERFSAEFPKEGPSILRIQQVVRGDSAAYFCASSIYRTESDEQYFGPGTRLTVT.

There are a few counts of this clonotype. The rearrangement links TRBV4-3 to TRBJ2-7; 12 bases line up with TRBD2. V lost 1 base, J lost 4 bases, and 2 bases stayed unmatched. Germline assignment: CDR1 LGHNA and CDR2 YSLEER. This CDR3 contains 15 residues. In DNA, the CDR3 is TGCGCCAGCAGCCAAGTTGGACTAGCGGGATACGAGCAGTACTTC. Translation: CASSQVGLAGYEQYF.

Notes on this clonotype: A single base separates this from a much larger clone, so it may be a read error. The gene calls are TRBV9 and TRBJ2-3; D ambiguous. V was shortened by 3 bases and J by 0 bases, with 2 bases between the two germline ends. CDR3 length: 12 residues. Per the germline V gene, CDR1 is SGDLS and CDR2 is YYNGEE. The CDR3 loop is CASSASTDTQYF. In nucleotides, the CDR3 is TGTGCCAGCAGCGCTAGCACAGATACGCAGTATTTT.

This clonotype was seen ten or more times. The V gene is TRBV29-1, the J gene TRBJ1-1; D remains ambiguous. The germline V and J ends were trimmed by 4 bases and 0 bases, with 9 bases remaining between them. This CDR3 comprises 13 residues. The germline V gene has CDR1 SQVTM and CDR2 ANQGSEA. For the CDR3, the DNA is TGCAGCGTTGGATGGACGGTGAACACTGAAGCTTTCTTT. This gives the protein CSVGWTVNTEAFF.

This clonotype was observed at least ten times. The chain uses TRBV5-6 and TRBJ1-6; D is ambiguous. The V gene lost 2 bases and the J gene lost 8 bases, with 5 bases spanning the gap. Germline V gene lookup returns CDR1 SGHDT and CDR2 YYEEEE. The CDR3 has 12 residues. The CDR3 spells CASSFPDSPLHF. DNA of the CDR3: TGTGCCAGCAGCTTTCCCGATTCACCCCTCCACTTT.

This chain joins TRBV4-1 and TRBJ1-1, with no clear D. This CDR3 has 14 residues. V dropped 1 base and J dropped 5 bases, with 11 bases sitting between them. Germline CDR1 and CDR2: MGHRA and YSYEKL. The CDR3 region has the DNA TGCGCCAGCAGCCAAGCAAACCTAGGGACTGAAGCTTTCTTT. This gives the protein CASSQANLGTEAFF.

In this sample, this clonotype turned up many times. This chain connects TRBV5-1 to TRBJ1-6; 9 nucleotides align to TRBD1. Germline CDR1 is SGHRS and CDR2 is YFSETQ. The CDR3 is made up of 14 amino acids. V dropped 6 bases and J dropped 7; count of bases not matched to a gene: 5. CDR3 nucleotides: TGCGCCAGCAACACGGGACAGGGAAATTCACCCCTCCACTTT. Translation: CASNTGQGNSPLHF.

V and J are TRBV12-3 or TRBV12-4 and TRBJ1-1; 7 bases agree with TRBD1. V dropped 4 bases and J dropped 0; count of bases not matched to a gene: 5. CDR3 size: 15 residues. In DNA form, the CDR3 reads TGTGCCAGCAGTTCCCTAGACAGGGTGAACACTGAAGCTTTCTTT. This encodes CASSSLDRVNTEAFF.

Many counts were recorded for this clonotype. V usage is TRBV7-2 and J usage is TRBJ1-5, with D tentatively TRBD1 (5 bases). V was clipped by 2 bases and J by 5 bases, with 10 bases between them. Germline V gene sequence: CDR1 SGHTA, CDR2 FQGNSA. The CDR3 has 14 residues. The CDR3 sequence is CASSLSQGYQPQHF. In DNA, the CDR3 is TGTGCCAGCAGCTTATCCCAGGGCTATCAGCCCCAGCATTTT. Full variable domain (remainder filled in from reference TRBV7-2 and TRBJ1-5): GAGVSQSPSNKVTEKGKDVELRCDPISGHTALYWYRQSLGQGLEFLIYFQGNSAPDKSGLPSDRFSAERTGGSVSTLTIQRTQQEDSAVYLCASSLSQGYQPQHFGDGTRLSIL.

This clonotype was counted ten times or more. The chain is built from TRBV6-1 and TRBJ2-1; 11 positions agree with TRBD2. CDR1 is MNHNS, CDR2 SASEGT, per germline. After removal of 4 bases from V and 8 bases from J, the junction contained 10 bases not matched to a gene. The CDR3 runs 16 residues. CDR3: CASSVPVAGGPYEQFF. The CDR3 DNA sequence: TGTGCCAGCAGTGTTCCTGTAGCGGGAGGGCCGTATGAGCAGTTCTTC.